Listed below are T cell receptor beta chains from one sample, sequenced in a study of identical twins. Each CDR3 protein gets one entry after TCRdb re-called the 5' RACE reads with MiXCR. The sample holds 450,000 or so distinct CDR3 sequences, 13% to 15% seen once. The data also belong to a second study, concerning yellow fever vaccine responses in identical twins.

Sequencing input: CD4+ T cells sorted from blood. These receptors came from a woman in her late teens or twenties in good health. Each CDR3 is given with its conserved first and last residue. Each record gives: D gene, clone size, V gene, J gene, CDR3 length, CDR3 protein, CDR3 DNA. The D gene is left open where the match is weak. Expanded clones are given a class, and other clones once, few, many or no size at all.

>.|many|TRBV5-1|TRBJ1-2|15
CASSLGIDSLYGYTF
TGCGCCAGCAGCTTGGGGATAGACAGTCTCTATGGCTACACCTTC
>.|few|TRBV15|TRBJ1-1|13
CATTVDLNTEAFF
TGTGCCACGACAGTAGATCTGAACACTGAAGCTTTCTTT
>.|medium-sized|TRBV14|TRBJ2-1|12
CASSPLGASQFF
TGTGCCAGCAGCCCCCTTGGGGCTAGTCAGTTCTTC
>TRBD1|few|TRBV4-1|TRBJ2-7|15
CAKQTRGQASYEQYF
TGCGCCAAACAAACAAGGGGACAGGCGTCCTACGAGCAGTACTTC
>TRBD1|.|TRBV20-1|TRBJ2-7|15
CSAILGQGNHYEQYF
TGCAGTGCTATACTAGGACAGGGGAATCACTACGAGCAGTACTTC
>.|many|TRBV25-1|TRBJ2-1|13
CASSESRNNEQFF
TGTGCCAGCAGTGAATCACGTAACAATGAGCAGTTCTTC
>TRBD2|.|TRBV11-2|TRBJ2-7|18
CASSSLPAGARRDYEQYF
TGTGCCAGCAGCTCACTCCCAGCGGGAGCGAGACGAGACTACGAGCAGTACTTC
>.|.|TRBV7-2|TRBJ2-7|14
CASSRTRANYEQYF
TGTGCCAGCAGCCGGACGCGGGCCAACTACGAGCAGTACTTC
>.|few|TRBV20-1|TRBJ2-2|14
CSARDQWETGELFF
TGCAGTGCTAGAGATCAATGGGAGACCGGGGAGCTGTTTTTT
>TRBD1|.|TRBV20-1|TRBJ2-7|13
CSANSPGGYEQYF
TGCAGTGCAAATTCCCCAGGGGGCTACGAGCAGTACTTC
>TRBD2|few|TRBV12-3/TRBV12-4|TRBJ2-3|17
CASTRRATSGISDTQYF
TGTGCCAGCACCCGCCGCGCGACTAGCGGGATATCGGATACGCAGTATTTT